This T cell receptor (beta chain) was profiled in a study of blood T cell repertoires in COVID-19. Assignment of participants to cohorts was predicated upon participant-reported clinical history. V was clipped by 2 bases and J by 14 bases; unmatched bases: 4. This CDR3 comprises 12 residues. The germline V gene encodes CDR1 SEHNR and CDR2 FQNEAQ (reference sequence). Using immunoSEQ multiplex PCR, the repertoire was profiled, and TCRdb retains in-frame clones only, with some absent. Among around 480,000 clones, roughly 87% were seen once, and the ten largest hold roughly 0.7%. The receptor comes from a woman under 30 who had recovered from COVID-19. This sequence joins TRBV7-9 and TRBJ2-1, with 9 nucleotides matching TRBD1. Material for sequencing was PBMCs or T cells enriched from blood (not recorded which). In nucleotides, the CDR3 is TGTGCCAGCAGCTTATTACGGACAGGGGAGTTCTTC. Encoded protein: CASSLLRTGEFF.